The T cell receptor beta chain described here comes from a study of OX40 agonist ivuxolimab in advanced cancers. The repertoire was sequenced with immunoSEQ multiplex PCR; TCRdb's copy has only in-frame clones and lacks some. The sample has 68,000 or so clones; around four fifths are singletons. This clone has more than one count but fewer than ten. Its antigen is not known. General observations from the study: The study found that CD8+ T cells averaged more expanded clones than CD4+.

This TCR came from an adult with an advanced solid tumor such as melanoma, head and neck, liver or kidney cancer. The specimen comprised CD4+ or CD8+ T cells sorted from blood, sampled in a trial of the OX40 agonist ivuxolimab.

The CDR3 spells CASSLSMGDEQYF. The CDR3 DNA reads as TGTGCCAGCAGTTTATCTATGGGCGACGAGCAGTACTTC. The chain has TRBV28 and TRBJ2-7; no firm D call. CDR1 and CDR2 from the germline V gene are MDHEN and SYDVKM. The V end was cut by 1 base, the J end by 5 bases, with 9 bases between. CDR3 length equals 13 residues.